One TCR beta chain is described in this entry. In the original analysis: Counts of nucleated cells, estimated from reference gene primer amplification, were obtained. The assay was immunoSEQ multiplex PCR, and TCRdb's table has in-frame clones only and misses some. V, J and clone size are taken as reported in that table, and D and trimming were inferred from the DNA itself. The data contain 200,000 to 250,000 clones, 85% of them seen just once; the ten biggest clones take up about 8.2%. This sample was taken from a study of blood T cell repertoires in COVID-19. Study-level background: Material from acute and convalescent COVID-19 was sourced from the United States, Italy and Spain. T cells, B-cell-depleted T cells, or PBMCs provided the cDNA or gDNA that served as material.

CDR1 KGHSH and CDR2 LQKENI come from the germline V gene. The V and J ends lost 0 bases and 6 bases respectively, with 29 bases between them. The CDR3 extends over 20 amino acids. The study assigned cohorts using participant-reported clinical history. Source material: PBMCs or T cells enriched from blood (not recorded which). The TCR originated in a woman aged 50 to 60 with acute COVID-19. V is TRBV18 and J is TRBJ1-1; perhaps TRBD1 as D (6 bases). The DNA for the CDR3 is TGTGCCAGCTCACCACCCAAGGGGCCCCTCGCAGGGGAGCGGGGCGCTGAAGCTTTCTTT. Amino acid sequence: CASSPPKGPLAGERGAEAFF.